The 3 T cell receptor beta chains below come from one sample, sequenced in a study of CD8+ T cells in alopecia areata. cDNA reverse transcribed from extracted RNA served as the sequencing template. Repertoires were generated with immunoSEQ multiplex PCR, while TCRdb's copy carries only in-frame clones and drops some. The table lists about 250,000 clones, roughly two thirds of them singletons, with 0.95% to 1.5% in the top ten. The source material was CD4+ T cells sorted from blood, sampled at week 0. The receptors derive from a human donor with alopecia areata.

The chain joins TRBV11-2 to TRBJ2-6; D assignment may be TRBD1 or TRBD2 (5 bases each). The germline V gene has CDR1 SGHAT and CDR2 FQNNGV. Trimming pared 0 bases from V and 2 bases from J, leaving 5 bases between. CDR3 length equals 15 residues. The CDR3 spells CASSLEGAGANVLTF. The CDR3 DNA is TGTGCCAGCAGCTTAGAGGGGGCTGGGGCCAACGTCCTGACTTTC.

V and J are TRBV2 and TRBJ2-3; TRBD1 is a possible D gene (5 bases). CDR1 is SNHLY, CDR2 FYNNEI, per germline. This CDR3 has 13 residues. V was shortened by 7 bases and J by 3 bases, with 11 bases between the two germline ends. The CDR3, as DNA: TGTGCCAGCATTGACAGCCCAACAGATACGCAGTATTTT. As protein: CASIDSPTDTQYF.

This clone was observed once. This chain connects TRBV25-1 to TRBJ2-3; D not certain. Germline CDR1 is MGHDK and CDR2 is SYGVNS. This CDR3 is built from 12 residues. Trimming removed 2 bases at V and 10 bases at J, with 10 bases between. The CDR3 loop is CASSEGTLAQYF. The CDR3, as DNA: TGTGCCAGCAGTGAAGGTACTTTGGCGCAGTATTTT. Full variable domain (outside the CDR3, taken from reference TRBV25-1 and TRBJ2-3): EADIYQTPRYLVIGTGKKITLECSQTMGHDKMYWYQQDPGMELHLIHYSYGVNSTEKGDLSSESTVSRIRTEHFPLTLESARPSHTSQYLCASSEGTLAQYFGPGTRLTVL.